One T cell receptor (beta chain) is described in this entry. The repertoire was sequenced with immunoSEQ multiplex PCR; TCRdb's copy has only in-frame clones and lacks some. This sample yields approximately 220,000 clones, of which around 86% are seen a single time; approximately 3% belongs to the top ten. These data come from a study of blood T cell repertoires in COVID-19. Trimming cost V 6 bases and J 0 bases, with 11 bases left between them. The CDR3 is made up of 15 amino acids. Germline CDR1 SNHLY, CDR2 FYNNEI. Material for sequencing was peripheral blood. The chain carries TRBV2 and TRBJ1-4, with D possibly being TRBD1 (5 bases). This receptor was identified in a man aged 60-69 years with acute or convalescent COVID-19. This CDR3 is CASSPPGATNEKLFF. CDR3 bases: TGTGCCAGCAGCCCCCCGGGGGCAACTAATGAAAAACTGTTTTTT.